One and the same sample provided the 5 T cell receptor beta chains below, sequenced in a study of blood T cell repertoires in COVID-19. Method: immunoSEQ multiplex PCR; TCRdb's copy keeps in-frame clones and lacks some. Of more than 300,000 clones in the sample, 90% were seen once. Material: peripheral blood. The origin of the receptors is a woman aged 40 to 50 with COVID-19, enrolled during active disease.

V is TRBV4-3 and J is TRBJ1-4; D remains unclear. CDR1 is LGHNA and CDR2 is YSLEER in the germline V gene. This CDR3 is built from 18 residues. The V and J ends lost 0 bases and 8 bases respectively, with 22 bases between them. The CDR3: CASSQDPLGRRSGEKLFF. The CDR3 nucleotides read TGCGCCAGCAGCCAAGACCCCCTTGGACGTCGGTCGGGGGAAAAACTGTTTTTT.

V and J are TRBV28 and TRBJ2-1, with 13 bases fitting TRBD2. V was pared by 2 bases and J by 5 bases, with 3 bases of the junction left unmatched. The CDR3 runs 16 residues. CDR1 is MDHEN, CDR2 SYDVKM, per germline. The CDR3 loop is CASSLPGLAGDNEQFF. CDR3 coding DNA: TGTGCCAGCAGTTTACCCGGACTAGCGGGAGACAATGAGCAGTTCTTC.

CDR3 residues: CASSELGTDYEQYF. The DNA of the CDR3 is TGTGCCAGCAGTGAACTAGGGACAGACTACGAGCAGTACTTC. V is TRBV25-1 and J is TRBJ2-7, with 7 positions matching TRBD1. The CDR3 sequence is 14 residues long. Germline-derived CDR1 and CDR2 are MGHDK and SYGVNS. With V trimmed by 2 bases and J by 3 bases, 4 bases remained unmatched.

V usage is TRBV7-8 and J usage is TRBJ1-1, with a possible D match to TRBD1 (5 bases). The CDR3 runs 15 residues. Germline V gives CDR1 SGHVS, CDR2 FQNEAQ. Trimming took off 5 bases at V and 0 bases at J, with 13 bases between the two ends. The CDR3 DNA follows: TGTGCCAGCAGCCTCCGGGGGGTGCTGAACACTGAAGCTTTCTTT. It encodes CASSLRGVLNTEAFF.

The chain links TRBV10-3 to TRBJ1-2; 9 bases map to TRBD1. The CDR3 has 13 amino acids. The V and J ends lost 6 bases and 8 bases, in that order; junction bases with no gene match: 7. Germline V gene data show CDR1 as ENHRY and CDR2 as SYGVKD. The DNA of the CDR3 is TGTGCCATCAGGGGAGGACAGGGGCTCGGCTACACCTTC. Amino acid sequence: CAIRGGQGLGYTF.